A selection of T cell receptor beta chains follows, all from one sample in a study of identical twins. TCRdb independently ran MiXCR on the 5' RACE reads; one entry per CDR3 protein. The sample consists of about 450,000 distinct CDR3 sequences, around 20% of them appearing once. Sequencing was done on a sample of naive T cells sorted from blood. The origin of the receptors is a man aged 50 to 60 in good health. CDR3s include the opening cysteine and the closing phenylalanine or tryptophan. The order of the fields is CDR3 DNA, CDR3 protein, D gene, clone size, J gene, V gene. A D gene is named only where the DNA matches it firmly. Expanded clones are given a class, and other clones once, few, many or no size at all.

DNA: TGCGCCAGCAGCCAAGATCGGTGGTCCCGGAGTGAGCAGTACTTC
CDR3: CASSQDRWSRSEQYF
D: .
size: .
J: TRBJ2-7
V: TRBV4-1

DNA: TGTGCCAGCAGTAGCTTTGGTGGGGCCAATCAGCCCCAGCATTTT
CDR3: CASSSFGGANQPQHF
D: .
size: .
J: TRBJ1-5
V: TRBV12-3/TRBV12-4

DNA: TGTGCCAACTCACCTGGGACGGACCAAGAGACCCAGTACTTC
CDR3: CANSPGTDQETQYF
D: .
size: few
J: TRBJ2-5
V: TRBV28

DNA: TGCAGTGCTAGTGGAGCGTCAGAGACCCAGTACTTC
CDR3: CSASGASETQYF
D: .
size: .
J: TRBJ2-5
V: TRBV20-1

DNA: TGTGCCAGTGGACAGGGGGGACAAGAGACCCAGTACTTC
CDR3: CASGQGGQETQYF
D: TRBD1
size: .
J: TRBJ2-5
V: TRBV28

DNA: TGTGCCAGCACCCCCATGAGGGCGCGCACAGATACGCAGTATTTT
CDR3: CASTPMRARTDTQYF
D: .
size: many
J: TRBJ2-3
V: TRBV12-3/TRBV12-4

DNA: TGTGCCAGCACCAGGCCCCTGGACAGGGACCACCCTAGCACAGATACGCAGTATTTT
CDR3: CASTRPLDRDHPSTDTQYF
D: TRBD1
size: .
J: TRBJ2-3
V: TRBV11-2

DNA: TGTGCCAGCAGTCCTTACCCGGGACAGGGGGCGCAAGAGCAGTACTTC
CDR3: CASSPYPGQGAQEQYF
D: TRBD1
size: many
J: TRBJ2-7
V: TRBV6-1

DNA: TGTGCCGGCGTGGGAGGGTCCTACAATGAGCAGTTCTTC
CDR3: CAGVGGSYNEQFF
D: TRBD2
size: few
J: TRBJ2-1
V: TRBV7-9

DNA: TGCGCCAGCAGCTTGGCCGGTAGGAGCACGAAGTACTTC
CDR3: CASSLAGRSTKYF
D: .
size: many
J: TRBJ2-5
V: TRBV5-1

DNA: TGTGCCATCAGTGAGTCAGGAGCGCTCACAGATACGCAGTATTTT
CDR3: CAISESGALTDTQYF
D: .
size: .
J: TRBJ2-3
V: TRBV10-3

DNA: TGCGCCAGCAGCCAACCACGGGAGGGGGCGTCTACTGAAGCTTTCTTT
CDR3: CASSQPREGASTEAFF
D: TRBD1
size: many
J: TRBJ1-1
V: TRBV4-1

DNA: TGCAGTGCTAGAGATCGGCGGGACAATGAGCAGTTCTTC
CDR3: CSARDRRDNEQFF
D: .
size: many
J: TRBJ2-1
V: TRBV20-1

DNA: TGTGCCAGCAGCAGTAGACAGGGGAGTGGGACCCAGTACTTC
CDR3: CASSSRQGSGTQYF
D: TRBD1
size: .
J: TRBJ2-5
V: TRBV5-5

DNA: TGCAGCGTTGGGTTGGCCGATCGGGCCTACGAGCAGTACTTC
CDR3: CSVGLADRAYEQYF
D: .
size: many
J: TRBJ2-7
V: TRBV29-1

DNA: TGCGCCAGCAGAGACTCCGGGACAGGGGGCCGGAACACTGAAGCTTTCTTT
CDR3: CASRDSGTGGRNTEAFF
D: TRBD1
size: many
J: TRBJ1-1
V: TRBV5-1

DNA: TGCAGCGTAGGGACCTATCTCGAGCAGTACTTC
CDR3: CSVGTYLEQYF
D: .
size: .
J: TRBJ2-7
V: TRBV29-1

DNA: TGTGCCAGCAGCCCGGGACCCATGACTACAGATACGCAGTATTTT
CDR3: CASSPGPMTTDTQYF
D: .
size: .
J: TRBJ2-3
V: TRBV7-6

DNA: TGCAGTGCTAGAGACCCCGGGACTAGCGGAAACAGGCTCTACAATGAGCAGTTCTTC
CDR3: CSARDPGTSGNRLYNEQFF
D: TRBD2
size: few
J: TRBJ2-1
V: TRBV20-1

DNA: TGTGCCACCAGCAGAGAGACTGGCCGTCCGGTACAACAAGAGACCCAGTACTTC
CDR3: CATSRETGRPVQQETQYF
D: .
size: many
J: TRBJ2-5
V: TRBV15

DNA: TGTGCCAGCAGCTTAGAGGGGTGGGACTCCTACAATGAGCAGTTCTTC
CDR3: CASSLEGWDSYNEQFF
D: .
size: many
J: TRBJ2-1
V: TRBV7-6

DNA: TGTGCCATCCGGACAGTCAATTCACCCCTCCACTTT
CDR3: CAIRTVNSPLHF
D: .
size: .
J: TRBJ1-6
V: TRBV10-3

DNA: TGTGCCAGCAGCCTAAGGGCCGAGGGGGGCACAGATACGCAGTATTTT
CDR3: CASSLRAEGGTDTQYF
D: .
size: few
J: TRBJ2-3
V: TRBV4-2

DNA: TGTGCCAGCAGCGGGGACTTTTTCTCCTACGAGCAGTACTTC
CDR3: CASSGDFFSYEQYF
D: .
size: .
J: TRBJ2-7
V: TRBV11-2